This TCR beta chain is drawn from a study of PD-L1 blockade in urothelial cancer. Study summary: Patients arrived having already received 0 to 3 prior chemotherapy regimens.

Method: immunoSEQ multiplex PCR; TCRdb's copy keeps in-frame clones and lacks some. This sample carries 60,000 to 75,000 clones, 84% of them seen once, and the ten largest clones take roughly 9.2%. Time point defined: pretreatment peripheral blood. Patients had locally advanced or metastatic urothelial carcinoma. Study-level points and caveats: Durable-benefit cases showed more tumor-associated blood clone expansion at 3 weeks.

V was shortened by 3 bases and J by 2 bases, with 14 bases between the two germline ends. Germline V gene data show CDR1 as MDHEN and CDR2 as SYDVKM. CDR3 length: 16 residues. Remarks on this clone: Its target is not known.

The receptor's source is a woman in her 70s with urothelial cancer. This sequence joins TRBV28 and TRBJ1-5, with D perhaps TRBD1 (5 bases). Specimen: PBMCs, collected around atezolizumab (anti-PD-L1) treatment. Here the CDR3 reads CASSFSGGWGNQPQHF. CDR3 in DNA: TGTGCCAGCAGTTTTTCCGGGGGGTGGGGCAATCAGCCCCAGCATTTT. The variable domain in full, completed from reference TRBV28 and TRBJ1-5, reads DVKVTQSSRYLVKRTGEKVFLECVQDMDHENMFWYRQDPGLGLRLIYFSYDVKMKEKGDIPEGYSVSREKKERFSLILESASTNQTSMYLCASSFSGGWGNQPQHFGDGTRLSIL.